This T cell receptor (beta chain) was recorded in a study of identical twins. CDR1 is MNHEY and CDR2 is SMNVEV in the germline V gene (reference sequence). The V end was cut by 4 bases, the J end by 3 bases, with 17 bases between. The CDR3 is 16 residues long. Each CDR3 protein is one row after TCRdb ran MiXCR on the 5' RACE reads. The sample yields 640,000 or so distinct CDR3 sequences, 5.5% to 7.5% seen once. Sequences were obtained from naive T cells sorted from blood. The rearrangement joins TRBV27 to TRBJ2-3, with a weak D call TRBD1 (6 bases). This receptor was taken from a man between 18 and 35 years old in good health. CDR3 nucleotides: TGTGCCAGCAGTTCCCTCAGGGGTGGGCAGACAGATACGCAGTATTTT. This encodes CASSSLRGGQTDTQYF.